Ten or more counts support the clone carrying this T cell receptor beta chain. An expansion of CD8+CD57+ cells by flow cytometry had been shown in patients chosen for sequencing. This sample is part of a study of CD8+CD57+ T cells in acquired aplastic anemia. Profiles of TCR beta VDJ and CDR3 were generated from a genomic DNA template. TCRdb re-analysed the reads in MiXCR, keeping a single row per CDR3 protein. This table holds 100,000 to 150,000 distinct CDR3 sequences, approximately 41% found once. From germline, CDR1 is SEHNR and CDR2 FQNEAQ (reference sequence). There are 13 residues in the CDR3. The ends were cut back, 0 bases at V and 3 bases at J, with 6 bases in the middle.

The rearrangement uses TRBV7-9 and TRBJ2-7; no clear D gene. The sequence was obtained from a human donor with aplastic anemia. The sequencing sample was made of sorted CD4+, CD8+, or CD8+CD57+ T cells (not recorded which) from PBMCs. Here the CDR3 reads CASSLALYYEQYF. CDR3 bases: TGTGCCAGCAGCTTAGCCCTCTACTACGAGCAGTACTTC.